A single T cell receptor (beta chain) is shown here with its context. It has no known antigen specificity. Base qualities were left out, and no much larger clone turns up one base away. TCR CDR3 regions were amplified from genomic DNA by multiplex PCR using the deep immunoSEQ assay. Extracted genomic DNA from each cell subset was spread evenly across all wells of several immunoSEQ 96-well plates, with each plate serving as a replicate. For sorted subsets, about 200 ng genomic DNA, equal to 30,000 to 35,000 T cell genomes, was loaded into each replicate PCR. Purified libraries were measured with a Qubit 3.0 fluorometer, size-checked on a Bioanalyzer 2100, and measured again with the KAPA Library Quantification kit. Every immunoSEQ 96-well plate was sequenced on a dedicated single-read 150-cycle Illumina NextSeq 550 flow cell. As for how the authors treated the data: The immunoSEQ output contained only junctional sequences without quality scores, so filtering could not match that applied to full-length reads. Sequences were annotated with PyIR, a Python wrapper for IgBLAST v1.9, using IMGT germline references to assign V/J genes and CDR3. Reads with weak V/J assignments (E-value above 1e-6), missing CDR3, stop codons, out-of-frame junctions, or ambiguous translated residues were removed. A V3J clonotype was defined by an identical inferred V gene, J gene, and CDR3 amino acid sequence. The percentage overlap between two repertoires was calculated by dividing the number of shared unique clonotypes by the size of the smaller repertoire. Richness of each repertoire was evaluated using RTK rarefaction, the Chao1 estimator, and Recon v2.1 estimates of unobserved clonotypes. Generation probabilities were computed with OLGA for all TCRbeta clonotypes obtained by the gDNA method from several donors. TCRdb mirrors the immuneACCESS table, restricted to in-frame sequences. Some clones are absent from its copies; in checked studies, under half trace to an unresolved V gene, and the reason for the others is unknown. V and J calls and clone size are given by that table; D and trimming were obtained from the DNA. In this sample the table shows approximately 1.5 million clones, 95% to 99% of which occur a single time. The ten largest clones capture around 0.47% of the sample.

The data stem from a study of shared clonotypes between healthy human individuals (dated by TCRdb to about 2020). Concerning the study at large: A couple of women and a few men aged 18 to 49 years were included in the cohort. The study deeply sequenced blood TCR repertoires of roughly five healthy adults to estimate repertoire size and the extent of clonotype sharing between individuals. For each donor, CD4 naive and CD4 memory were each run on three plates, CD8 naive on two plates, and CD8 memory on one plate. Each donor's leukapheresis produced roughly between about 0.8 and 10 billion PBMCs. To increase sequencing depth and limit assay-specific biases, TCR repertoire library preparation and sequencing were carried out by different laboratories using diverse techniques.

Healthy HIV-negative adults with no recently reported acute infections or vaccinations were included as donors. Every donor was a Caucasian adult residing in Nashville, Tennessee, USA. CD4+ T cells were enriched by magnetic negative selection; naive cells were then positively selected on CD45RA, and the negative fraction formed the memory subset. Blood was obtained by leukapheresis, after which PBMCs were separated by Ficoll-Histopaque density gradient centrifugation and cryopreserved in liquid nitrogen vapor phase. Analytical flow cytometry was used to check the purity and quantity of each magnetically sorted T cell population. Genomic DNA was isolated from each sorted fraction and quantified by UV absorbance on a Nanodrop 2000c. Looking up the germline V gene yields CDR1 SGHRS and CDR2 YFSETQ. From the cysteine up to the phenylalanine, the CDR3 has a length of 15 residues. Kept here is only the CDR3 DNA, which spans 45 bases and is read in frame from base 1. For this chain, trimming is 3 bases at the V end and 1 base at the J end, and the number of junction bases without a gene match is 5.

The paper's findings and limits, for the study overall: Even with the large sequencing depth, rarefaction of the sorted-subset datasets indicated that sequencing was incomplete. Sharing across a few donors was observed for about 5% of naive CD4, about 4% of naive CD8, 2% to 2.5% of memory CD4, and roughly 0.4% of memory CD8 clonotypes. Sampling was restricted to blood, and TCR repertoires in tissues likely differ from the TCR repertoires found in blood. Naive subsets generally had larger estimated clonotype richness than memory subsets. Based on pairwise subsampling, the degree of clonotype sharing among donors was expected to be affected by sequencing depth. The small number of donors limited the genetic and exposure-history diversity represented. Clonotypes shared by all four sorted-subset donors showed higher generation probabilities than non-shared clonotypes.

This TCR came from a young man in good health. Rearrangement joined TRBV5-1 to TRBJ2-5; 8 central nucleotides agree with TRBD1. The sample consisted of naive CD4+ T cells sorted from blood. The sample's cell subset or site, from its label and the paper: CD45RA+ positively selected. The CDR3 protein: CASSSRTGLQETQYF. The bases are TGCGCCAGCAGCTCCCGGACAGGGCTCCAAGAGACCCAGTACTTC. Beyond the CDR3, the reference TRBV5-1 and TRBJ2-5 genes provide the residues; the full variable domain reads: KAGVTQTPRYLIKTRGQQVTLSCSPISGHRSVSWYQQTPGQGLQFLFEYFSETQRNKGNFPGRFSGRQFSNSRSEMNVSTLELGDSALYLCASSSRTGLQETQYFGPGTRLLVL.